This T cell receptor beta chain is from a study of cytomegalovirus exposure and HLA in healthy donors. Study as a whole: For the approximately 420 genotyped donors, 65% to 90% fell within the Caucasian-associated ancestry cluster. Study-level results: Earlier analysis yielded a pattern in which most TCR beta V segments were productive about 87% or about 30% of the time. It emerged from a later analysis that several of the most significant clusters appeared to be linked to common viral pathogens. The authors assumed roughly uniform sequencing depth across donors for presence/absence analyses.

Germline CDR1 reads SGDLS; CDR2 reads YYNGEE. The CDR3 is made up of 15 amino acids. Trimming shortened V by 0 bases and J by 3 bases, and 11 bases separated the two germline ends. Note on this clone: Its antigen is currently unknown. Other DNA sequences in the sample encode the same CDR3.

The PCR was carried out with 60 Vbeta primers and 13 Jbeta primers. This table comes from immunoSEQ multiplex PCR, and its TCRdb copy is limited to in-frame clones, with some not included. The table shows 150,000 to 200,000 clones, with 60% to 85% occurring only once. This receptor was identified in a woman aged 40 to 50 in good health and CMV-seronegative. The specimen sequenced was PBMCs. This chain connects TRBV9 to TRBJ2-3; TRBD1 is a possible D gene (6 bases). The CDR3 region has the DNA TGTGCCAGCAGCGTAGAGCAGGGGCGGACAGATACGCAGTATTTT. It yields the protein CASSVEQGRTDTQYF.